This T cell receptor (beta chain) was found in a study of T cells after yellow fever vaccination. Researchers made TCR cDNA using 5'RACE template switching, and this step added a universal primer site and UMIs. One entry per CDR3 protein results from TCRdb running MiXCR on the 5' RACE reads. The sample includes around 500,000 distinct CDR3 sequences, around a fifth of them seen just once. The V end was cut by 4 bases, the J end by 3 bases, with 16 bases between. Germline V lookup: CDR1 SGHRS, CDR2 YFSETQ. The CDR3 runs 15 residues. Whole-study results and caveats: The study re-detected most primary-vaccination clones after the booster (about 95% CD4, 85% to 90% CD8). It was a weaker secondary response, yet one that peaked faster, at day 5 versus 15. Abundant bulk-derived clonotypes could contaminate FACS-sorted repertoires.

With regard to this clonotype: Its specificity is not known.

This chain uses TRBV5-1 with TRBJ1-1; a possible D gene is TRBD1 (5 bases). The starting material was PBMCs, obtained more than 20 days after the first yellow fever vaccination. This TCR came from a man aged 18 to 29 who received the YFV17D yellow fever vaccine. The CDR3 reads CASSPSGGGHTEAFF. The CDR3 DNA reads as TGCGCCAGCAGCCCCTCGGGGGGAGGGCACACTGAAGCTTTCTTT.